The 32 T cell receptor beta chains reported below all come from one sample, sequenced in a study of T-cell memory formation after mild COVID-19. Using its own MiXCR run on the 5' RACE reads, TCRdb lists one record per CDR3 protein. The sample carries 200,000 to 250,000 distinct CDR3 sequences, 7.5% to 10% recorded once. Sequencing was performed on PBMCs or a T cell subset sorted from them (not recorded which). The receptors originated from a man aged 18 to 29 who had mild COVID-19 (a few samples of this study predate the infection). Cell type and time point are not known.

The sample holds many counts of this clonotype. This chain links TRBV7-9 with TRBJ2-5; perhaps TRBD1 as D (6 bases). V was pared by 8 bases and J by 2 bases, with 18 bases between. CDR3 size: 15 residues. CDR1 is SEHNR, CDR2 FQNEAQ, per germline (reference sequence). CDR3 sequence (DNA): TGTGCCAGCCGATGGTGGGACACAGGACAAGAGACCCAGTACTTC. It encodes CASRWWDTGQETQYF.

This clonotype was counted many times. The chain joins TRBV5-1 to TRBJ2-3; D ambiguous. The CDR3 length is 15 residues. Trimming left V 6 bases short and J 2 bases short, with 16 bases between. CDR1 and CDR2 from the germline V gene are SGHRS and YFSETQ. CDR3 sequence: CASTYQALPTDTQYF. For the CDR3, the DNA is TGCGCCAGCACCTACCAAGCACTACCCACAGATACGCAGTATTTT.

This clonotype was detected many times. This chain links TRBV5-1 with TRBJ2-7; D remains unclear. The germline V and J ends were trimmed by 6 bases and 0 bases, with 10 bases remaining between them. Germline assignment: CDR1 SGHRS and CDR2 YFSETQ. The CDR3 extends over 13 amino acids. For the CDR3, the DNA is TGCGCCAGCACCCAGACACCCTCCTACGAGCAGTACTTC. As protein: CASTQTPSYEQYF.

The chain is built from TRBV5-1 and TRBJ2-4; the match to TRBD1 covers 12 bases. The germline gives CDR1 SGHRS, CDR2 YFSETQ. The CDR3 is made up of 17 amino acids. J lost 6 bases, V lost 6 bases, and 13 bases had no gene match. The CDR3 sequence: CASTPRGGQGARNIQYF. As DNA, the CDR3 is TGCGCCAGCACGCCCCGGGGGGGACAGGGGGCGCGAAACATTCAGTACTTC.

This clonotype was detected once. One end of the junction is discordant with germline, which a read error may explain. The chain carries TRBV4-2 and TRBJ2-7; 8 bases line up with TRBD1. CDR1 is LGHNA and CDR2 is YNFKEQ in the germline V gene. The CDR3 runs to 13 residues. The DNA for the CDR3 is TGTGACAGCAGCCAAGGACAGGGCTACGAGCAGTACTTC. This sequence encodes CDSSQGQGYEQYF.

This clonotype showed up just a few times. The rearrangement joins TRBV11-1 to TRBJ1-2; TRBD1 agrees at 8 bases. CDR3 length: 13 amino acids. The junction had 5 bases not matched to a gene; V was cut back by 4 bases and J by 7 bases. CDR1 SGHAT and CDR2 FQDESV come from the germline V gene (reference sequence). CDR3 bases: TGTGCCAGCAGCTACGGACAGGGACGTGGCTACACCTTC. This translates into CASSYGQGRGYTF.

In its sample, this clonotype was seen a few times. The CDR3 region has the DNA TGTGCCAGCAGCGGCCTCGGGATAAATCAGCCCCAGCATTTT. Its protein is CASSGLGINQPQHF. The chain employs TRBV7-2 and TRBJ1-5; D is undetermined. V shed 5 bases and J shed 4 bases, with 12 bases lying between them. This CDR3 spans 14 amino acids. Germline V lookup: CDR1 SGHTA, CDR2 FQGNSA.

This rearrangement joins TRBV18 to TRBJ1-5, with D perhaps TRBD1 (5 bases). The CDR3 is 13 amino acids. Germline CDR1 is KGHSH and CDR2 is LQKENI. V dropped 5 bases and J dropped 11 bases, with 16 bases sitting between them. CDR3 DNA sequence: TGTGCCAGCTCAGCAGGGTGGGACGACGCCCAGCATTTT. Translated, it gives CASSAGWDDAQHF.

V usage is TRBV4-3 and J usage is TRBJ2-2; a possible D gene is TRBD2 (6 bases). CDR3 length: 17 residues. Germline V gene sequence: CDR1 LGHNA, CDR2 YSLEER. V shed 0 bases and J shed 8 bases, with 19 bases lying between them. The CDR3 nucleotides are TGCGCCAGCAGCCAAGATGAGAGCCTTCCGGGAGATGGGGAGCTGTTTTTT. This translates into CASSQDESLPGDGELFF.

The genes are TRBV20-1 and TRBJ1-1; 7 bases are a match to TRBD1. Germline V lookup: CDR1 DFQATT, CDR2 SNEGSKA (reference sequence). Germline trimming cut 0 bases from V and 6 bases from J; bases unmatched to any gene: 10. This CDR3 is 15 amino acids long. The CDR3 coding sequence is TGCAGTGCTAGAGAGGCAGGGGGGAGGGCAGCTGAAGCTTTCTTT. Translated, it gives CSAREAGGRAAEAFF.

The sample holds a few counts of this clonotype. J is TRBJ1-1 and V is TRBV6-1; TRBD1 is a possible D gene (5 bases). With 11 bases removed from V and 7 bases from J, the gap between germline ends came to 17 bases. The CDR3 runs to 12 residues. The germline V gene encodes CDR1 MNHNS and CDR2 SASEGT. The CDR3 sequence: CAAWGGQIEAFF. In nucleotides, the CDR3 is TGTGCCGCCTGGGGCGGACAAATTGAAGCTTTCTTT.

The CDR3 here is CSASGSHTGELFF. In nucleotides, the CDR3 is TGCAGTGCTAGTGGCTCACACACCGGGGAGCTGTTTTTT. The chain links TRBV20-1 to TRBJ2-2; D gene unclear. Germline V gives CDR1 DFQATT, CDR2 SNEGSKA (reference sequence). The CDR3 runs to 13 residues. V gave up 3 bases and J gave up 3 bases, with 8 bases separating them.

The chain recombines TRBV20-1 with TRBJ2-1; 15 bases are shared with TRBD2. The germline gives CDR1 DFQATT, CDR2 SNEGSKA (reference sequence). Trimming took 1 base from V and 0 from J; bases not matched to a gene: 7. The CDR3 is made up of 19 amino acids. The CDR3 reads CSARGGLAGGPSSYNEQFF. In nucleotides, the CDR3 is TGCAGTGCTAGAGGCGGACTAGCGGGGGGGCCCAGCTCCTACAATGAGCAGTTCTTC.

The chain uses TRBV7-2 and TRBJ1-2; D gene uncertain. The V gene lost 5 bases and the J gene lost 8 bases, with 12 bases spanning the gap. The V gene's germline CDR1 is SGHTA and CDR2 FQGNSA. The CDR3 contains 12 residues. CDR3 sequence: CASSPWARGYTF. CDR3 coding DNA: TGTGCCAGCAGCCCGTGGGCCCGGGGCTACACCTTC.

The rearrangement joins TRBV20-1 to TRBJ2-5, with 9 bases matching TRBD1. The CDR3 has 15 amino acids. Germline V gene data show CDR1 as DFQATT and CDR2 as SNEGSKA (reference sequence). V gave up 3 bases and J gave up 5 bases; unmatched junction bases: 10. The CDR3 here is CSARGLDRGLETQYF. Written as DNA, the CDR3 is TGCAGTGCTAGGGGCTTGGACAGGGGCTTGGAGACCCAGTACTTC.

The sample holds a few counts of this clonotype. The genes are TRBV4-3 and TRBJ2-1; 8 nucleotides align to TRBD2. V shed 2 bases, J shed 8 bases, and the junction held 14 bases outside the gene matches. This CDR3 contains 17 residues. Germline V lookup: CDR1 LGHNA, CDR2 YSLEER. The CDR3 DNA sequence: TGCGCCAGCAGCCAATGGGTTCGGACTAGCAGGGTCGATGAGCAGTTCTTC. Translated, it gives CASSQWVRTSRVDEQFF.

This clonotype turned up a few times. The rearrangement links TRBV29-1 to TRBJ2-3; D ambiguous. This CDR3 has 15 amino acids. The V end was cut by 4 bases, the J end by 0 bases, with 14 bases between. Germline V CDR1 and CDR2: SQVTM, ANQGSEA. Here the CDR3 DNA reads TGCAGCGTTGTTGGCAGCTCCTATAGCACAGATACGCAGTATTTT. Its protein product is CSVVGSSYSTDTQYF.

Ten or more counts support this clonotype. V gene TRBV5-1 combines with J gene TRBJ2-7, with D possibly called TRBD1 or TRBD2 (7 bases each). The CDR3 runs to 13 residues. Germline CDR1 reads SGHRS; CDR2 reads YFSETQ. With 1 base removed from V and 7 bases from J, the gap between germline ends came to 12 bases. The CDR3 coding sequence is TGCGCCAGCAGCTTGATCAGGGGGGGGGAGCAGTACGTC. Translation gives CASSLIRGGEQYV.

This clonotype was detected a few times. The J gene is TRBJ1-2, the V gene TRBV5-1, with 7 bases lining up with TRBD1. The CDR3 has 13 residues. V trimming: 4 bases; J trimming: 6 bases; junction bases outside the gene matches: 6. The germline CDR1 and CDR2 sequences are SGHRS and YFSETQ. This CDR3 reads CASSLTGTNGYTF. CDR3 nucleotide sequence: TGCGCCAGCAGCCTGACAGGGACCAATGGCTACACCTTC.

This clonotype was detected only a few times. Here the CDR3 reads CASSQVRLVRNGELFF. In DNA, the CDR3 is TGCGCCAGCAGCCAAGTTCGACTAGTGCGAAACGGGGAGCTGTTTTTT. The rearrangement links TRBV4-1 to TRBJ2-2; maybe TRBD2 (6 bases). V shed 1 base and J shed 7 bases, with 16 bases lying between them. Looked up from germline, CDR1 is MGHRA and CDR2 is YSYEKL. The CDR3 is 16 amino acids.

The genes are TRBV5-1 and TRBJ2-1; TRBD2 agrees at 12 bases. Germline loops: CDR1 SGHRS, CDR2 YFSETQ. The CDR3 length is 16 residues. Trimming at V came to 6 bases and at J to 9 bases, leaving 13 bases not matched to a gene. The CDR3 region has the DNA TGCGCCAGCACCCCCCTACTAGCGGGGGGCCCGGGTGAGCAGTTCTTC. Translating gives CASTPLLAGGPGEQFF. The variable domain in full, completed from reference TRBV5-1 and TRBJ2-1, reads KAGVTQTPRYLIKTRGQQVTLSCSPISGHRSVSWYQQTPGQGLQFLFEYFSETQRNKGNFPGRFSGRQFSNSRSEMNVSTLELGDSALYLCASTPLLAGGPGEQFFGPGTRLTVL.

A few counts support this clonotype. The gene calls are TRBV7-9 and TRBJ1-2; the D gene is possibly TRBD1 (5 bases). The germline CDR1 and CDR2 sequences are SEHNR and FQNEAQ (reference sequence). V lost 5 bases and J 4 bases, leaving 20 bases between the germline ends. The CDR3 spans 16 residues. The CDR3 reads CASSKPPRQGGYGYTF. The CDR3 region has the DNA TGTGCCAGCAGCAAGCCCCCCCGGCAGGGCGGCTATGGCTACACCTTC.

The chain uses TRBV29-1 and TRBJ1-1, with 8 bases that match TRBD1. The CDR3 sequence is 13 residues long. J was trimmed by 5 bases and V by 7 bases; bases with no gene match: 9. The V gene's germline CDR1 is SQVTM and CDR2 ANQGSEA. The CDR3 nucleotides are TGCAGCGCTGGCGGGACAGGAGAGACTGAAGCTTTCTTT. This translates into CSAGGTGETEAFF.

This clonotype came up a few times. The chain uses TRBV7-6 and TRBJ2-1; TRBD1 matches 8 bases. Germline values: CDR1 SGHVS, CDR2 FNYEAQ. Trimming cost V 4 bases and J 8 bases; bases outside gene matches: 16. The CDR3 totals 17 residues. The CDR3 spells CASSSPYVGQGSDEQFF. CDR3 sequence (DNA): TGTGCCAGCAGCTCCCCTTATGTAGGACAGGGTAGTGATGAGCAGTTCTTC. Together with reference TRBV7-6 and TRBJ2-1, the CDR3 gives the full variable domain: GAGVSQSPRYKVTKRGQDVALRCDPISGHVSLYWYRQALGQGPEFLTYFNYEAQQDKSGLPNDRFSAERPEGSISTLTIQRTEQRDSAMYRCASSSPYVGQGSDEQFFGPGTRLTVL.

This clonotype has a single count. CDR3 in amino acids: CASRLANSYEQYV. The DNA for the CDR3 is TGTGCCAGCAGACTAGCGAACTCCTACGAGCAGTACGTC. This chain connects TRBV6-1 to TRBJ2-7; 7 positions agree with TRBD2. The CDR3 extends over 13 amino acids. Trimming cost V 6 bases and J 0 bases; bases outside gene matches: 2. Germline CDR1 reads MNHNS; CDR2 reads SASEGT.

The rearrangement links TRBV12-3 or TRBV12-4 to TRBJ2-7, with 8 bases matching TRBD1. The CDR3 is 17 amino acids. V shed 4 bases, J shed 3 bases, and the junction held 14 bases outside the gene matches. The CDR3 loop reads CASSSALWTGRFYEQYF. CDR3 coding DNA: TGTGCCAGCAGTTCCGCCCTTTGGACAGGGCGGTTCTACGAGCAGTACTTC.

This clonotype occurred a few times. CDR3 nucleotide sequence: TGTGCCAGCTCACCGCCACCTCATGGACTAGCGGGAGAGAACATTCAGTACTTC. Translated, it gives CASSPPPHGLAGENIQYF. The gene calls are TRBV18 and TRBJ2-4; 13 nucleotides align to TRBD2. The CDR3 sequence is 18 residues long. Germline CDR1 and CDR2: KGHSH and LQKENI. The trim removed 3 bases at V and 7 bases at J, leaving 12 bases unmatched.

The J gene is TRBJ1-3, the V gene TRBV20-1; TRBD1 agrees at 8 bases. J lost 11 bases, V lost 6 bases, and 21 bases had no gene match. Germline CDR1 and CDR2: DFQATT and SNEGSKA (reference sequence). This CDR3 spans 16 amino acids. This CDR3 reads CSAKTLSGTGFFAIYF. Here the CDR3 DNA reads TGCAGTGCGAAAACGCTTTCCGGGACAGGTTTCTTTGCCATATATTTT.

This clonotype was observed a few times. The gene calls are TRBV7-6 and TRBJ2-1; the match to TRBD1 covers 10 bases. The CDR3 is 16 residues long. The ends lost 4 bases at V and 8 bases at J; junction bases unmatched: 11. Germline lookup yields CDR1 SGHVS and CDR2 FNYEAQ. CDR3 sequence: CASSSRAGQGLDEQFF. DNA of the CDR3: TGTGCCAGCAGCTCACGGGCGGGACAGGGGTTGGATGAGCAGTTCTTC.

This clonotype was observed a few times. The chain links TRBV4-3 to TRBJ2-1, with 11 bases that match TRBD1. V shed 4 bases, J shed 9 bases, and the junction held 8 bases outside the gene matches. Germline CDR1 reads LGHNA; CDR2 reads YSLEER. The CDR3 is 15 residues long. Here the CDR3 DNA reads TGCGCCAGCAGCCCGGACAGGGGGCGAGTTCTTGAGCAGTTCTTC. Its protein is CASSPDRGRVLEQFF.

This clonotype appeared many times. The chain is built from TRBV4-3 and TRBJ2-2; no firm D call. Trimming shortened V by 0 bases and J by 14 bases, and 13 bases separated the two germline ends. Germline CDR1 LGHNA, CDR2 YSLEER. The CDR3 length is 13 residues. CDR3 residues: CASSQDFASSLFF. CDR3 nucleotides: TGCGCCAGCAGCCAAGATTTTGCGAGTTCCCTGTTTTTT.

In its sample, this clonotype was seen a few times. This chain joins TRBV3-1 and TRBJ2-7, with 9 bases that match TRBD2. Germline V CDR1 and CDR2: LGHDT, YNNKEL (reference sequence). CDR3 size: 15 residues. V was pared by 0 bases and J by 4 bases, with 4 bases of the junction left unmatched. As DNA, the CDR3 is TGTGCCAGCAGCCAAGATTGGAGCGGGGGGTACGAGCAGTACTTC. It specifies CASSQDWSGGYEQYF.